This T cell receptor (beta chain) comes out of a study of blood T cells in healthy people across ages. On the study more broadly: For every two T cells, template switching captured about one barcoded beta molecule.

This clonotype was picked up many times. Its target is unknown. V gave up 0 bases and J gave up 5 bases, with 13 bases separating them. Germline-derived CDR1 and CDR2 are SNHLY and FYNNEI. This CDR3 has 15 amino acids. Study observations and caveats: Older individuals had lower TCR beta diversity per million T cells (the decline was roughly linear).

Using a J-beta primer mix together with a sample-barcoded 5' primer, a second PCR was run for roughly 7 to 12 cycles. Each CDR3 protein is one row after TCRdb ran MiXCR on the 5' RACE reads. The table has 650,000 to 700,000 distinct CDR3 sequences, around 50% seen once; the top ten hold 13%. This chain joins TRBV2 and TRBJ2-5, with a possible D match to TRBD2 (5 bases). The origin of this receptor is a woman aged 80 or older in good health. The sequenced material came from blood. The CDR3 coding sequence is TGTGCCAGCAGTGAAGCCTACAGACTACGGGAGACCCAGTACTTC. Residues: CASSEAYRLRETQYF.